This T cell receptor beta chain was sequenced during a study of shared clonotypes between healthy human individuals. General study points: Only blood samples were collected, and tissue repertoires likely differ.

Terminally differentiated effector memory CD45RA+ cells were left out of the naive CD8 fraction, which was CD45RO-negative and positively selected for CCR7. There were only Caucasian adults among the donors, and all lived in Nashville, Tennessee. It was about 190 ng DNA, 33,000 or so T cell genomes, that sorted-subset replicate PCRs used. Assay: immunoSEQ multiplex PCR; the TCRdb copy retains only in-frame clones and omits some. The sample has about 2.1 million clones; about 93% are singletons. In regard to this clone: Antigen unknown.

The material sequenced was naive CD8+ T cells from PBMCs. This receptor was taken from a man younger than 35 in good health. Some clones in this sample may be carry-over from other donors' samples.

The CDR3 DNA reads TGTGCCAGCGTTTTTGGGACTAGCGGGAGGGATGAGCAGTTCTTC. Protein product: CASVFGTSGRDEQFF. This chain links TRBV5-6 with TRBJ2-1, with TRBD2 identical over 16 bases. The CDR3 length is 15 residues. The V and J ends lost 7 bases and 8 bases, in that order; junction bases with no gene match: 6. CDR1 and CDR2 (germline): SGHDT, YYEEEE.